This T cell receptor beta chain stems from a study of cytomegalovirus exposure and HLA in healthy donors. CDR1 is SGHVS, CDR2 FNYEAQ, per germline. CDR3 length equals 14 residues. The V end was cut by 7 bases, the J end by 1 base, with 13 bases between. 60 Vbeta and 13 Jbeta primers were used in PCR. Profiling relied on immunoSEQ multiplex PCR, and the TCRdb table lists in-frame clones only, not all of them. The table records roughly 120,000 clones, 73% of them present only once. This sequence originates from a woman aged 25 to 45 in good health and CMV-seronegative. The V call is TRBV7-6, the J call TRBJ1-1; no clear D gene. Sequencing was done on a sample of PBMCs. CDR3 sequence reads: CASTPGLGNTEAFF. The CDR3 DNA reads TGTGCCAGCACACCGGGATTAGGGAACACTGAAGCTTTCTTT.